This T cell receptor (beta chain) was recovered during a study of T cell repertoires in cytomegalovirus infection. Study-wide context: CMV infection and matching HLA type were both indicated by public TCR beta signatures.

A note on this clonotype: Its antigen is not known.

One entry per CDR3 protein results from TCRdb running MiXCR on the reads. The sample includes fewer than 850,000 distinct CDR3 sequences, almost 30% of them seen just once. Overall study findings and caveats: Ex vivo, HLA-C-restricted CMV-specific TCR beta clonotypes prevailed over the rest of the response.

Looked up from germline, CDR1 is SNHLY and CDR2 is FYNNEI. The length of the CDR3 is 15 residues. V lost 3 bases and J 0 bases, leaving 8 bases between the germline ends. Specimen: cultured CD8+ T cells from PBMCs, collected from culture after CMV antigen stimulation. This receptor was obtained from a human donor in good health (CMV status not recorded). Some clones in this sample may be carry-over from other donors' samples. The chain combines TRBV2 with TRBJ2-2; D possibly corresponds to TRBD1 (5 bases). As DNA, the CDR3 is TGTGCCAGCAGTGACGGACATACGAACACCGGGGAGCTGTTTTTT. Amino acids: CASSDGHTNTGELFF.